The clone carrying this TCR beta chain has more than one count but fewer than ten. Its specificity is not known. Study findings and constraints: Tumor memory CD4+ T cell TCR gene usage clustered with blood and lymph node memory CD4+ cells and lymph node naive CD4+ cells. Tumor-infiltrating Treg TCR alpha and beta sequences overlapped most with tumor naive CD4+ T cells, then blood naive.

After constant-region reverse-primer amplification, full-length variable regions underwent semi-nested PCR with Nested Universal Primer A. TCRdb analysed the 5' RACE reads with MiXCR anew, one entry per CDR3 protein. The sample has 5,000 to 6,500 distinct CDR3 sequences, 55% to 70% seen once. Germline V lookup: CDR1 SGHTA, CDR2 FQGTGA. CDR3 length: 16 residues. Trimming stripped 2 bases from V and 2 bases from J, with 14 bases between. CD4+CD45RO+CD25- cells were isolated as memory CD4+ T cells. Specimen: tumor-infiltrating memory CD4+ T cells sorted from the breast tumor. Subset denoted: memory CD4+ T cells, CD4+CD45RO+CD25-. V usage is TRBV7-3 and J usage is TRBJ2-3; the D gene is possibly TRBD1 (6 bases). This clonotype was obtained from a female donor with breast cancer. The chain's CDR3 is CASSLAAGTHTDTQYF. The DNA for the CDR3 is TGTGCCAGCAGCTTAGCCGCCGGGACACACACAGATACGCAGTATTTT. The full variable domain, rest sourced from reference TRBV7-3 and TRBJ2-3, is GAGVSQTPSNKVTEKGKYVELRCDPISGHTALYWYRQSLGQGPEFLIYFQGTGAADDSGLPNDRFFAVRPEGSVSTLKIQRTERGDSAVYLCASSLAAGTHTDTQYFGPGTRLTVL.